Listed below are T cell receptor beta chains from one sample, sequenced in a study of CD8+CD57+ T cells in acquired aplastic anemia. MiXCR, applied by TCRdb to the reads, yields one record per CDR3 protein. Seen here are around 210,000 distinct CDR3 sequences, 60% to 80% observed once, and the top ten hold around three fifths. The sequencing sample was made of sorted CD4+, CD8+, or CD8+CD57+ T cells (not recorded which) from PBMCs. The receptors were sampled from a human donor with aplastic anemia. Both conserved end residues are part of each CDR3. The order of the fields is CDR3 protein, D gene, V gene, J gene. D genes are given only for firm matches.

CDR3: CASRLAGVSYEQYF
D: TRBD2
V: TRBV12-3/TRBV12-4
J: TRBJ2-7

CDR3: CASSPSEGRSANTEAFF
D: .
V: TRBV25-1
J: TRBJ1-1

CDR3: CASSSTSYEQYF
D: .
V: TRBV7-2
J: TRBJ2-7

CDR3: CAISESTPRGYNSPLHF
D: .
V: TRBV10-3
J: TRBJ1-6

CDR3: CATSILWGDEQYF
D: .
V: TRBV24-1
J: TRBJ2-7

CDR3: CASRRQGLNGYTF
D: .
V: TRBV7-2
J: TRBJ1-2

CDR3: CASTQVRDRASTGELFF
D: TRBD1
V: TRBV7-2
J: TRBJ2-2

CDR3: CASSPRPLGEKLFF
D: .
V: TRBV7-8
J: TRBJ1-4

CDR3: CATSDRASGELFF
D: TRBD1
V: TRBV24-1
J: TRBJ2-2

CDR3: CATSDQTQGYGYTF
D: TRBD1
V: TRBV24-1
J: TRBJ1-2

CDR3: CSVLTSGANGYTF
D: .
V: TRBV29-1
J: TRBJ1-2

CDR3: CASSPFSAPSTDTQYF
D: .
V: TRBV27
J: TRBJ2-3

CDR3: CSVNPRPGAEAFF
D: .
V: TRBV29-1
J: TRBJ1-1

CDR3: CSATRSLAGTGELFF
D: TRBD2
V: TRBV20-1
J: TRBJ2-2

CDR3: CASSEGENFLYNSPLHF
D: .
V: TRBV2
J: TRBJ1-6

CDR3: CASSLGDFSRQETQYF
D: .
V: TRBV7-9
J: TRBJ2-5

CDR3: CASSFRGFYTDTQYF
D: .
V: TRBV5-1
J: TRBJ2-3

CDR3: CSATSATASTDTQYF
D: .
V: TRBV20-1
J: TRBJ2-3

CDR3: CASSLKGGTDTQYF
D: .
V: TRBV6-4
J: TRBJ2-3

CDR3: CASSLDPNTEAFF
D: .
V: TRBV7-6
J: TRBJ1-1

CDR3: CASSSPPGQDYEQYF
D: TRBD1
V: TRBV12-3/TRBV12-4
J: TRBJ2-7

CDR3: CSALGEGTQYF
D: TRBD2
V: TRBV20-1
J: TRBJ2-5

CDR3: CATSREGDTQYF
D: .
V: TRBV15
J: TRBJ2-3

CDR3: CASSGRTGTGNTIYF
D: TRBD1
V: TRBV2
J: TRBJ1-3

CDR3: CASSRQSLYEQYF
D: .
V: TRBV10-1
J: TRBJ2-7

CDR3: CASSPRVSTDTQYF
D: .
V: TRBV14
J: TRBJ2-3

CDR3: CASSPDGPHYGYTF
D: .
V: TRBV9
J: TRBJ1-2

CDR3: CASSLLSGVYEQYF
D: TRBD2
V: TRBV7-8
J: TRBJ2-7

CDR3: CASSLNGFGYTF
D: .
V: TRBV27
J: TRBJ1-2

CDR3: CSARGPERGRRMGYTF
D: .
V: TRBV20-1
J: TRBJ1-2

CDR3: CASSWTSGAYEQYF
D: TRBD2
V: TRBV6-5
J: TRBJ2-7

CDR3: CASSLGLAGTSEQFF
D: TRBD2
V: TRBV2
J: TRBJ2-1

CDR3: CSARDLARGTGNGYTF
D: .
V: TRBV20-1
J: TRBJ1-2

CDR3: CSAPLRAGYTF
D: .
V: TRBV20-1
J: TRBJ1-2

CDR3: CASSLQSGSYEQYF
D: TRBD2
V: TRBV7-3
J: TRBJ2-7

CDR3: CASSGTADTQYF
D: .
V: TRBV13
J: TRBJ2-3

CDR3: CASSSGGGLHF
D: .
V: TRBV7-2
J: TRBJ1-6

CDR3: CASSNQFQTYEQYF
D: .
V: TRBV19
J: TRBJ2-7

CDR3: CASSEYGGRASPLHF
D: .
V: TRBV25-1
J: TRBJ1-6

CDR3: CASSQKGTARGGYANTGELFF
D: .
V: TRBV7-6
J: TRBJ2-2

CDR3: CASNHLADNTGELFF
D: TRBD2
V: TRBV13
J: TRBJ2-2

CDR3: CASSPDNYEQYF
D: .
V: TRBV7-2
J: TRBJ2-7

CDR3: CSAREDRGYGYTF
D: TRBD1
V: TRBV20-1
J: TRBJ1-2

CDR3: CSARKLAGGETGELFF
D: TRBD2
V: TRBV20-1
J: TRBJ2-2

CDR3: CSASYPGRRSYEQYF
D: .
V: TRBV20-1
J: TRBJ2-7

CDR3: CSARDGLAGARTYEQYF
D: TRBD2
V: TRBV20-1
J: TRBJ2-7